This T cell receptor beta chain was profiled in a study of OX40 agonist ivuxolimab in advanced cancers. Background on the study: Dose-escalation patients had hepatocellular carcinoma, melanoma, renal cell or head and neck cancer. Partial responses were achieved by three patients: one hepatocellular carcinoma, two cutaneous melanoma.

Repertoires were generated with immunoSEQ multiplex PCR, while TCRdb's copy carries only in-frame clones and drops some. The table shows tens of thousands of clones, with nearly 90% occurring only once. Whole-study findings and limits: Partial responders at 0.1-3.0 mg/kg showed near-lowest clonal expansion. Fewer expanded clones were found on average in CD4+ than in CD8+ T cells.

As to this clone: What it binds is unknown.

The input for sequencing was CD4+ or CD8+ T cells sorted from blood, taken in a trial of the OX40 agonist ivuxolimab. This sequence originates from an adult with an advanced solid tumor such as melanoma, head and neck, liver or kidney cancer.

CDR3 nucleotide sequence: TGCGCCAGCAGCCCGGGACAGGGGAACACAGATACGCAGTATTTT. Translating it yields CASSPGQGNTDTQYF. The chain joins TRBV5-1 to TRBJ2-3; 10 bases fit TRBD1. This CDR3 comprises 15 residues. The germline V gene encodes CDR1 SGHRS and CDR2 YFSETQ. Germline trimming cut 4 bases from V and 2 bases from J; bases unmatched to any gene: 4.